This entry features one T cell receptor beta chain sequence. The antigen is not known. One base away lies a much larger clone, so this may be a sequencing read error. The record originates from a study of shared clonotypes between healthy human individuals. Points from the study as a whole: Among non-shared clonotypes, generation probabilities were lower than among those shared by all four donors.

Generated by immunoSEQ multiplex PCR, the TCRdb table keeps only in-frame clones and is missing some. The sample shows 1,100,000 or so clones, 70% to 80% of them seen only once. Trimming took 0 bases from V and 0 from J, leaving 7 bases between them. Germline CDR1 SGDLS, CDR2 YYNGEE. The CDR3 consists of 14 residues. Sequencing was done on a sample of memory CD4+ T cells from PBMCs. Subset meaning: CD45RA-negative fraction. V usage is TRBV9 and J usage is TRBJ2-7; D perhaps matches TRBD2 (6 bases). The sequence came from a man younger than 35 in good health. Some clones in this sample may be carry-over from other donors' samples. This CDR3 reads CASSVEGLSYEQYF. The DNA for the CDR3 is TGTGCCAGCAGCGTAGAGGGACTCTCCTACGAGCAGTACTTC.